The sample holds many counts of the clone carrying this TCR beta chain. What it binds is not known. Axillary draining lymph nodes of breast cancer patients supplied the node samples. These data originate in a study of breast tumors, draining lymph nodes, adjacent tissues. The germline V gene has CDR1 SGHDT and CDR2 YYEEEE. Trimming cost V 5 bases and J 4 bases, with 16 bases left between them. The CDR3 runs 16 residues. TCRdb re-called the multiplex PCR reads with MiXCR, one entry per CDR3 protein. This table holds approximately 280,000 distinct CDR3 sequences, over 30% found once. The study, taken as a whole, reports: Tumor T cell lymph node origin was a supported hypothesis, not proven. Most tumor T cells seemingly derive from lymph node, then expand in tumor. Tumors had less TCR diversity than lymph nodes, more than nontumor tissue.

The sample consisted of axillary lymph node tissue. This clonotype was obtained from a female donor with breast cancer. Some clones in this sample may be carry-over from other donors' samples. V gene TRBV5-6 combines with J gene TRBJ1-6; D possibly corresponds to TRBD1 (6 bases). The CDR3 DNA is TGTGCCAGCAGTTCCTTCGGGACACCTTATAATTCACCCCTCCACTTT. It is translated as CASSSFGTPYNSPLHF.